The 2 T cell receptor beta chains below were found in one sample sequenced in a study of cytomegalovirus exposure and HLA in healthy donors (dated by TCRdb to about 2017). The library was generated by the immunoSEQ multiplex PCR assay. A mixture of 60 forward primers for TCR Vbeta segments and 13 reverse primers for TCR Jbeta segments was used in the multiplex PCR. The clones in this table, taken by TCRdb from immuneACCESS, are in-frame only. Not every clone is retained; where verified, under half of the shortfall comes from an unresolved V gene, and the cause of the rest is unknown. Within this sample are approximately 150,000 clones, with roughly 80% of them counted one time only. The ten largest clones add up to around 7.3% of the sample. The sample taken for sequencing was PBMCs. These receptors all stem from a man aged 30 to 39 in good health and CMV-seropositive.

The CDR3 bases are TGTGCCAGCAGTGCCTCGACAGGTAATGGATACGAGCAGTACTTC. It is translated as CASSASTGNGYEQYF. The J gene is TRBJ2-7, the V gene TRBV6-1, with D perhaps TRBD1 (6 bases). Looked up from germline, CDR1 is MNHNS and CDR2 is SASEGT. Trimming pared 4 bases from V and 4 bases from J, leaving 17 bases between. This CDR3 spans 15 amino acids.

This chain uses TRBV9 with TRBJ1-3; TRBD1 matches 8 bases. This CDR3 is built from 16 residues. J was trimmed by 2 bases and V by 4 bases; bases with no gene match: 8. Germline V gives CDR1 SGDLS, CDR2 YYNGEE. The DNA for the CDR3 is TGTGCCAGCAGCCTGAGGACAGGGACTCCTGGAAACACCATATATTTT. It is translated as CASSLRTGTPGNTIYF.